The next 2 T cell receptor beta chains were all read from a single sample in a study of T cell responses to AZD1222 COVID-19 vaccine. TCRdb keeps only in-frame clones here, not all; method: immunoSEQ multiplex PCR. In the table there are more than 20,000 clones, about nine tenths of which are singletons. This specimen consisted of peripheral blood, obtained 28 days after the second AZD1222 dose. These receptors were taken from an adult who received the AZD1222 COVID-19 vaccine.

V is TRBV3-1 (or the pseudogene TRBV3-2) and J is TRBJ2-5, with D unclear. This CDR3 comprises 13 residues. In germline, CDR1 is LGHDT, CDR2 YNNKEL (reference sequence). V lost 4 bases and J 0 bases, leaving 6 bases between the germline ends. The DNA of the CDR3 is TGTGCCAGCAGCCTGAGCGACCAAGAGACCCAGTACTTC. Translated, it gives CASSLSDQETQYF.

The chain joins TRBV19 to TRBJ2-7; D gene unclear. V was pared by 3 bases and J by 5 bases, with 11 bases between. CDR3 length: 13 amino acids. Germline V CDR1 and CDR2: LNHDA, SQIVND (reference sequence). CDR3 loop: CASSIVPGNEQYF. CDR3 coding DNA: TGTGCCAGTAGTATTGTTCCGGGTAACGAGCAGTACTTC.